Shown below are 20 T cell receptor beta chains from a single sample sequenced in a study of preoperative IRX-2 immunotherapy in early breast cancer. Repertoires were generated with immunoSEQ multiplex PCR, while TCRdb's copy carries only in-frame clones and drops some. The data contain tens of thousands of clones, 90% of them singletons. The treatment: preoperative locoregional IRX-2 cytokine immunotherapy. Specimen collection occurred from a patient treated with IRX-2 immunotherapy. Receptor source: a human donor with breast cancer.

The chain couples TRBV29-1 to TRBJ2-2; D is possibly TRBD1 (5 bases). The germline CDR1 and CDR2 sequences are SQVTM and ANQGSEA. V was pared by 7 bases and J by 3 bases, with 21 bases between. The CDR3 is 16 residues long. CDR3 nucleotide sequence: TGCAGCGCCGAAACAGGCACAACAGAATACACCGGGGAGCTGTTTTTT. This sequence encodes CSAETGTTEYTGELFF.

The V and J genes are TRBV7-2 and TRBJ2-5, with TRBD2 matching 12 bases. Germline assignment: CDR1 SGHTA and CDR2 FQGNSA. The length of the CDR3 is 16 residues. Losses at the gene ends were 7 bases for V and 0 bases for J; bases not matched to a gene: 6. The CDR3 region has the DNA TGTGCCAGCACCAAACTAGCGGGGGGCTACCAAGAGACCCAGTACTTC. Its translation is CASTKLAGGYQETQYF.

The J gene is TRBJ2-7, the V gene TRBV7-7, with 9 bases aligning to TRBD2. CDR1 is SSHAT and CDR2 is FNYEAQ in the germline V gene (reference sequence). Trimming at V came to 5 bases and at J to 3 bases, leaving 11 bases not matched to a gene. This CDR3 is 16 amino acids long. CDR3 residues: CASSSELAGDFYEQYF. CDR3 coding DNA: TGTGCCAGCAGCAGCGAGTTAGCGGGAGATTTCTACGAGCAGTACTTC.

The rearrangement uses TRBV5-1 and TRBJ2-2, with unresolved D. CDR1 SGHRS and CDR2 YFSETQ come from the germline V gene. Trimming took off 4 bases at V and 5 bases at J, with 27 bases between the two ends. The CDR3 runs to 19 residues. The CDR3 loop is CASSHSQVAGSIRTGELFF. The CDR3 coding sequence is TGCGCCAGCAGCCACTCTCAGGTAGCCGGCTCCATAAGGACCGGGGAGCTGTTTTTT.

The CDR3 is CASSLGGNTEAFF. As DNA, the CDR3 is TGTGCCAGCAGCTTAGGGGGGAACACTGAAGCTTTCTTT. This chain links TRBV5-4 with TRBJ1-1, with a possible D match to TRBD1 (6 bases). The ends were cut back, 2 bases at V and 1 base at J, with 6 bases in the middle. Germline assignment: CDR1 SGHNT and CDR2 YYREEE (reference sequence). This CDR3 is built from 13 residues.

V usage is TRBV5-1 and J usage is TRBJ2-2, with TRBD2 matching over 7 bases. V was pared by 3 bases and J by 4 bases, with 9 bases of the junction left unmatched. This CDR3 contains 16 residues. Per germline, CDR1 SGHRS and CDR2 YFSETQ. CDR3 coding DNA: TGCGCCAGCAGCTCCGGCTCGGGAGGCGCCACCGGGGAGCTGTTTTTT. As protein: CASSSGSGGATGELFF.

The chain couples TRBV27 to TRBJ2-7; TRBD1 agrees at 7 bases. CDR1 and CDR2 from the germline V gene are MNHEY and SMNVEV (reference sequence). The V and J ends lost 0 bases and 2 bases, in that order; junction bases with no gene match: 7. This CDR3 comprises 16 residues. The CDR3 DNA reads TGTGCCAGCAGTTTATCGGTTACAGGGGCCCCCTACGAGCAGTACTTC. As protein: CASSLSVTGAPYEQYF.

The chain employs TRBV28 and TRBJ1-1, with D unclear. Germline CDR1 is MDHEN and CDR2 is SYDVKM. CDR3 length: 12 amino acids. The V end was cut by 5 bases, the J end by 4 bases, with 8 bases between. CDR3 amino acids: CASSPRVTEAFF. Written as DNA, the CDR3 is TGTGCCAGCAGTCCTAGGGTCACTGAAGCTTTCTTT.

The chain joins TRBV19 to TRBJ1-1; 7 bases match TRBD1. CDR3 length: 17 amino acids. In germline, CDR1 is LNHDA, CDR2 SQIVND (reference sequence). With V trimmed by 0 bases and J by 1 base, 8 bases remained unmatched. The chain's CDR3 is CASSIDEWDRTNTEAFF. CDR3 in DNA: TGTGCCAGTAGTATAGATGAGTGGGACAGAACGAACACTGAAGCTTTCTTT.

The chain carries TRBV19 and TRBJ2-6, with 7 positions matching TRBD1. V trimming: 4 bases; J trimming: 4 bases; junction bases outside the gene matches: 10. The CDR3 sequence is 17 residues long. CDR1 is LNHDA, CDR2 SQIVND, per germline (reference sequence). The CDR3 loop is CASSKGPTGSGANVLTF. In DNA form, the CDR3 reads TGTGCCAGTAGTAAAGGCCCGACAGGGTCCGGGGCCAACGTCCTGACTTTC.

The V call is TRBV4-2, the J call TRBJ2-3; D is possibly TRBD1 (5 bases). With 0 bases removed from V and 3 bases from J, the gap between germline ends came to 16 bases. The CDR3 has 17 amino acids. Germline V gene sequence: CDR1 LGHNA, CDR2 YNFKEQ. The CDR3 DNA reads TGTGCCAGCAGCCAAGATAATTTTAGGGGCCATACAGATACGCAGTATTTT. Its translation is CASSQDNFRGHTDTQYF.

The chain employs TRBV5-1 and TRBJ2-7; weak D call: TRBD1 (6 bases). In germline, CDR1 is SGHRS, CDR2 YFSETQ. This CDR3 has 14 residues. The V end was cut by 0 bases, the J end by 1 base, with 8 bases between. This chain's CDR3 is CASSLGQVSYEQYF. The CDR3 DNA reads as TGCGCCAGCAGCTTGGGACAGGTTTCCTACGAGCAGTACTTC. The full variable domain, in which reference TRBV5-1 and TRBJ2-7 provide the parts outside the CDR3, is KAGVTQTPRYLIKTRGQQVTLSCSPISGHRSVSWYQQTPGQGLQFLFEYFSETQRNKGNFPGRFSGRQFSNSRSEMNVSTLELGDSALYLCASSLGQVSYEQYFGPGTRLTVT.

The chain recombines TRBV7-9 with TRBJ1-2; D call uncertain. Germline V CDR1 and CDR2: SEHNR, FQNEAQ (reference sequence). The CDR3 runs 14 residues. Trimming took 0 bases from V and 1 from J, leaving 6 bases between them. The CDR3 protein is CASSLAGFNYGYTF. The CDR3 DNA is TGTGCCAGCAGCTTAGCAGGGTTTAACTATGGCTACACCTTC.

This chain uses TRBV5-6 with TRBJ1-5; D remains unclear. The CDR3 loop spans 14 amino acids. Between the trimmed V and J ends, which lost 2 bases and 0 bases, there was a span of 6 bases. Germline V gene sequence: CDR1 SGHDT, CDR2 YYEEEE. CDR3 sequence (DNA): TGTGCCAGCAGCTTTTTCTATAGCAATCAGCCCCAGCATTTT. It specifies CASSFFYSNQPQHF. Using reference TRBV5-6 and TRBJ1-5 for the parts outside the CDR3, the full variable domain is DAGVTQSPTHLIKTRGQQVTLRCSPKSGHDTVSWYQQALGQGPQFIFQYYEEEERQRGNFPDRFSGHQFPNYSSELNVNALLLGDSALYLCASSFFYSNQPQHFGDGTRLSIL.

The chain links TRBV4-3 to TRBJ1-2, with D tentatively TRBD1 (5 bases). Trimming cost V 0 bases and J 11 bases, with 22 bases left between them. Germline CDR1 reads LGHNA; CDR2 reads YSLEER. This CDR3 is 16 amino acids long. The CDR3 DNA reads as TGCGCCAGCAGCCAAGATGGGCCGGGGGAGATACTAGCATACACCTTC. Amino acid sequence: CASSQDGPGEILAYTF.

The gene calls are TRBV10-2 and TRBJ2-7, with TRBD2 matching 10 bases. Unmatched junction bases numbered 5, after V lost 0 bases and J lost 6 bases. Germline V gene lookup returns CDR1 WSHSY and CDR2 SAAADI. The CDR3 is 15 amino acids. DNA for the CDR3: TGCGCCAGCAGTGAGTCGTCTAGCGGGAGAATCGAGCAGTACTTC. Residues: CASSESSSGRIEQYF.

The chain employs TRBV4-1 and TRBJ1-1, with 8 positions matching TRBD1. There are 15 residues in the CDR3. Germline V lookup: CDR1 MGHRA, CDR2 YSYEKL. V lost 1 base and J lost 4; bases outside the gene matches: 5. The CDR3: CASSQVSGGRTEAFF. The CDR3 DNA reads TGCGCCAGCAGCCAAGTCTCAGGGGGCCGCACTGAAGCTTTCTTT.

The chain carries TRBV10-3 and TRBJ2-1, with 14 bases that match TRBD2. Per the germline V gene, CDR1 is ENHRY and CDR2 is SYGVKD. The J segment lost 5 bases and the V segment lost 0 bases, leaving 6 bases of the junction unmatched. CDR3 length: 18 amino acids. As DNA, the CDR3 is TGTGCCATCAGTGAGTCGGGACTAGCGGGAGCTGGGCACAATGAGCAGTTCTTC. It specifies CAISESGLAGAGHNEQFF.

The CDR3 reads CASSLWGVDGELFF. CDR3 sequence (DNA): TGTGCCAGCAGTTTGTGGGGTGTAGACGGGGAGCTGTTTTTT. The chain has TRBV28 and TRBJ2-2, with no clear D. The CDR3 sequence is 14 residues long. Deletions cut 3 bases from V and 7 bases from J, with 12 bases between. CDR1 is MDHEN and CDR2 is SYDVKM in the germline V gene.

This clone was seen a single time. The chain recombines TRBV25-1 with TRBJ2-7; tentatively, D is TRBD1 (6 bases). The CDR3 covers 14 residues. V dropped 2 bases and J dropped 4 bases, with 12 bases sitting between them. Germline V gene lookup returns CDR1 MGHDK and CDR2 SYGVNS. The CDR3 DNA is TGTGCCAGCAGTGAAGGGGGCGCAAAATACGAGCAGTACTTC. Its protein is CASSEGGAKYEQYF.